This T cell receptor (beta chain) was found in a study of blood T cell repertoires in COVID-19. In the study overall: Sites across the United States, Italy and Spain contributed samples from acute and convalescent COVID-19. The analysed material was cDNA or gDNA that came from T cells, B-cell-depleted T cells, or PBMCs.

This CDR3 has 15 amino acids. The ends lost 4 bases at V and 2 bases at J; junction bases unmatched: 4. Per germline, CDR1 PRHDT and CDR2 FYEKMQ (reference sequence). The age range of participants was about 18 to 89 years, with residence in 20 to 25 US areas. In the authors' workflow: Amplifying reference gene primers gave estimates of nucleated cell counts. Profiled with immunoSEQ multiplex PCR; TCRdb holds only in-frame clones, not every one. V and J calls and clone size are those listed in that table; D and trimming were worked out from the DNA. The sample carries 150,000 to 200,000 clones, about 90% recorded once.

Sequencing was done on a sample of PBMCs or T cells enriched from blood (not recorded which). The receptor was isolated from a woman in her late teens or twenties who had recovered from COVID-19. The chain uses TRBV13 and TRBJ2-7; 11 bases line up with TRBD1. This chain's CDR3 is CASSSGTGGTYEQYF. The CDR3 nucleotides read TGTGCCAGCAGCTCCGGGACAGGGGGAACCTACGAGCAGTACTTC.